Given below is one T cell receptor beta chain in context. The antigen remains unidentified. Trimming cost V 8 bases and J 0 bases, with 11 bases left between them. CDR1 is LNHDA and CDR2 is SQIVND in the germline V gene (reference sequence). The CDR3 runs 14 residues. This sample is part of a study of T cell responses to AZD1222 COVID-19 vaccine. General study results and limits: White British people made up most donors, females outnumbered males, and clonal diversity was possibly underestimated. Baseline seropositivity occurred in only a handful of AZD1222 recipients. In all cases, repertoires were sampled only after the peak T cell response. Spike-wide vaccine-associated CD4 TCRs dominated at 160-218 and 743-854.

Some clones are missing from TCRdb's copy, which holds only in-frame ones; the method was immunoSEQ multiplex PCR. The table records about 76,000 clones, roughly 90% of them present only once. Sequencing was performed on peripheral blood, taken on day 0 of MenACWY control vaccination. The receptor was derived from an adult in good health. The chain is built from TRBV19 and TRBJ2-1; D may be TRBD1 (6 bases). CDR3 region: CASRGTSSYNEQFF. The CDR3 DNA reads as TGTGCCAGTCGAGGGACAAGCTCCTACAATGAGCAGTTCTTC.